This is a list of T cell receptor beta chains from one sample in a study of cytomegalovirus exposure and HLA in healthy donors. Clones were sequenced by immunoSEQ multiplex PCR, and TCRdb holds only the in-frame ones, with some missing. The sample lists approximately 150,000 clones; more than 75% were seen once. Sequencing used PBMCs. All receptors come from a human donor in good health. CDR3s include the opening cysteine and the closing phenylalanine or tryptophan. A D gene is named only where the DNA matches it firmly. Size values are once, few and many counts, or a class for expanded clones, and some rows have none.

TRBD2	-	TRBV29-1	TRBJ2-5	TGCAGCGTTGAAAGGTCTAGCGGGTTCCGGCAAGAGACCCAGTACTTC	CSVERSSGFRQETQYF
TRBD2	-	TRBV7-2	TRBJ2-1	TGTGCCAGCAGCCGCCACGGATCTAGCGGGAGAGGCAATGAGCAGTTCTTC	CASSRHGSSGRGNEQFF
-	-	TRBV5-1	TRBJ1-6	TGCGCCAGCAGCTTGGAGTTCCAATCCGGGACCTATAATTCACCCCTCCACTTT	CASSLEFQSGTYNSPLHF
-	-	TRBV25-1	TRBJ1-1	TGTGCCAGCAGTCCGCCTCAGGGTGAAGCTTTCTTT	CASSPPQGEAFF
TRBD2	-	TRBV5-4	TRBJ2-3	TGTGCCAGCAGCTTGGGGCTACTAGCGGGGATCGCAGATACGCAGTATTTT	CASSLGLLAGIADTQYF
TRBD1	once	TRBV5-1	TRBJ1-1	TGCGCCAGCAGCTTCAGCAGGGGGCTGACTGAAGCTTTCTTT	CASSFSRGLTEAFF
-	-	TRBV5-4	TRBJ2-1	TGTGCCAGCAGCTCCCGACAGGTGGCGGACAATGAGCAGTTCTTC	CASSSRQVADNEQFF
-	-	TRBV4-1	TRBJ2-2	TGCGCCAGCAGCCAAGAAAGGTTTGGGCTGCAGGGCCCGAACACCGGGGAGCTGTTTTTT	CASSQERFGLQGPNTGELFF
-	-	TRBV28	TRBJ1-2	TGTGCCAGCAGCTGGGGAGGTGGCTACCCCTTC	CASSWGGGYPF
-	-	TRBV4-3	TRBJ2-7	TGCGCCAGCAGCCAAGAGGCCGGGGGAAACTCCTACGAGCAGTACTTC	CASSQEAGGNSYEQYF